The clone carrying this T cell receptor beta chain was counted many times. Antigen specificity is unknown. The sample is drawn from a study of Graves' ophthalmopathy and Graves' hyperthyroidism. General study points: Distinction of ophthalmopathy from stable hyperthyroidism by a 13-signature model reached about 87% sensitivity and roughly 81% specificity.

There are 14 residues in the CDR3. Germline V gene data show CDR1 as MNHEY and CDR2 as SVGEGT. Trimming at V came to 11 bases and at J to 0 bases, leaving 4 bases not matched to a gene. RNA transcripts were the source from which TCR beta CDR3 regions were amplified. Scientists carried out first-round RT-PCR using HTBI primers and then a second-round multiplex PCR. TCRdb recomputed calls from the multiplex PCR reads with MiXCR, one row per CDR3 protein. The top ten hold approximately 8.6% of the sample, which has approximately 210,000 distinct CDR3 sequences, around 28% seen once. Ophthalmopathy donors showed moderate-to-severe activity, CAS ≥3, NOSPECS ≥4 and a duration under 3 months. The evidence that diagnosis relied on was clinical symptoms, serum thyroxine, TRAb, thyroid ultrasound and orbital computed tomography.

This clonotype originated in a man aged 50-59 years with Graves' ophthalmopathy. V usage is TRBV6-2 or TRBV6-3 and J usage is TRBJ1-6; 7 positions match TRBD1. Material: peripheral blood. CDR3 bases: TGTGCCCACCGGGACAGCTCCTATAATTCACCCCTCCACTTT. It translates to CAHRDSSYNSPLHF.